This T cell receptor beta chain was profiled in a study of identical twins. General study findings and limits: Partial confounding of zero-insertion analyses by invariant MAIT and iNKT cells was possible.

TCRdb reprocessed the 5' RACE reads via MiXCR and lists one record per CDR3 protein. Of hundreds of thousands of distinct CDR3 sequences in the sample, more than 13% are singletons; the top ten hold approximately 8.2%. As regards this clonotype: Antigen unknown.

This CDR3 is built from 14 residues. Germline loops: CDR1 MNHNS, CDR2 SASEGT. The ends were cut back, 5 bases at V and 3 bases at J, with 14 bases in the middle. This sequence joins TRBV6-1 and TRBJ2-7; possibly TRBD2 for D (6 bases). Sequenced: memory (CD45RO+) T cells sorted from blood. The clonotype originates from a woman aged 18-29 years in good health. The CDR3, as DNA: TGTGCCAGCAGTCTCGGGGGAGCGCGCTACGAGCAGTACTTC. Its translation: CASSLGGARYEQYF.